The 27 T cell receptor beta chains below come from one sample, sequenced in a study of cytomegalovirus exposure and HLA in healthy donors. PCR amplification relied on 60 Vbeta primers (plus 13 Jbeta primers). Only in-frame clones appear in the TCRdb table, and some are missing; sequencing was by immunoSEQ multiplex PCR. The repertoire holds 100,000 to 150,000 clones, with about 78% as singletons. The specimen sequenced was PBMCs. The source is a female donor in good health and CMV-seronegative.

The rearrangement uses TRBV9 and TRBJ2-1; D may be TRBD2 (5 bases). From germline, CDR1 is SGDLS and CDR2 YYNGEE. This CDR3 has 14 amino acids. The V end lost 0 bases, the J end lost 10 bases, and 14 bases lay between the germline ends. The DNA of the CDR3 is TGTGCCAGCAGCGTAGCGATTAGTTCGGGGGAGCAGTTCTTC. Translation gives CASSVAISSGEQFF.

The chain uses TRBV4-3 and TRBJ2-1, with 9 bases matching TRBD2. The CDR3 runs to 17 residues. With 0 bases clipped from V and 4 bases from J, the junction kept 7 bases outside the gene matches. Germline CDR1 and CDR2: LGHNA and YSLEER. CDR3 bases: TGCGCCAGCAGCCAAGATGGTGGCCTAGCGGGGTACAATGAGCAGTTCTTC. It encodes CASSQDGGLAGYNEQFF.

CDR3 coding DNA: TGCAGCGTTGAGACAGGTTCACTCGGCTACACCTTC. It yields the protein CSVETGSLGYTF. The rearrangement links TRBV29-1 to TRBJ1-2, with D perhaps TRBD1 (6 bases). Trimming pared 3 bases from V and 8 bases from J, leaving 13 bases between. The CDR3 is 12 amino acids. Germline CDR1 is SQVTM and CDR2 is ANQGSEA.

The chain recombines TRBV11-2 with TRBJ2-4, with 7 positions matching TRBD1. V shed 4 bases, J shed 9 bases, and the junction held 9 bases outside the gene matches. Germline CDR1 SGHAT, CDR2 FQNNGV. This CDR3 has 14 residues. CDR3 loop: CASSSWTGLSIQYF. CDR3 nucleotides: TGTGCCAGCAGCTCTTGGACAGGATTAAGCATTCAGTACTTC.

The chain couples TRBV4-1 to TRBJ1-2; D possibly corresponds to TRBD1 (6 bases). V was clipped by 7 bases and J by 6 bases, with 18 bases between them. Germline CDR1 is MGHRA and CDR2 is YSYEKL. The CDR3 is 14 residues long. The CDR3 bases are TGCGCCAGCACTCAATTCGGGGGGGCAGATGGCTACACCTTC. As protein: CASTQFGGADGYTF.

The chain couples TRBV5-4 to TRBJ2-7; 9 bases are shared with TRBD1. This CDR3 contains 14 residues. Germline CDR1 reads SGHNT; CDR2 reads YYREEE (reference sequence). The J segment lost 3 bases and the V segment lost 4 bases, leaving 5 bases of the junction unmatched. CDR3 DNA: TGTGCCAGCAGCGCCGGGACAGGGTTCTACGAGCAGTACTTC. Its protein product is CASSAGTGFYEQYF. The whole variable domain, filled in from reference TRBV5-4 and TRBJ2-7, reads ETGVTQSPTHLIKTRGQQVTLRCSSQSGHNTVSWYQQALGQGPQFIFQYYREEENGRGNFPPRFSGLQFPNYSSELNVNALELDDSALYLCASSAGTGFYEQYFGPGTRLTVT.

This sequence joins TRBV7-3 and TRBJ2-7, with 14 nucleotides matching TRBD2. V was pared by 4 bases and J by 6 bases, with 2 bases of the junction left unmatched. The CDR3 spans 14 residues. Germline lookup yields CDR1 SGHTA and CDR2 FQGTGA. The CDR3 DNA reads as TGTGCCAGCAGCTCGGGACTAGCGGGAGCCGAGCAGTACTTC. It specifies CASSSGLAGAEQYF.

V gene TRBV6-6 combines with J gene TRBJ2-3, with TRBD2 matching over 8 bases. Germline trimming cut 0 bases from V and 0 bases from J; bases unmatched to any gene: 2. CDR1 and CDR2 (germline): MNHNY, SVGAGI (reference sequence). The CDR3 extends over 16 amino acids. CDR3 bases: TGTGCCAGCAGTTACTCGGCTAGCGGGAGCACAGATACGCAGTATTTT. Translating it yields CASSYSASGSTDTQYF.

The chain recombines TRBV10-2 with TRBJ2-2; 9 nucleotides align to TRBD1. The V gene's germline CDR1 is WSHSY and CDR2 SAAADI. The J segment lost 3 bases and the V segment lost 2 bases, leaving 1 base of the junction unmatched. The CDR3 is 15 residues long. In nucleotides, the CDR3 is TGCGCCAGCAGTGAGGACAGGGGGTACACCGGGGAGCTGTTTTTT. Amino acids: CASSEDRGYTGELFF.

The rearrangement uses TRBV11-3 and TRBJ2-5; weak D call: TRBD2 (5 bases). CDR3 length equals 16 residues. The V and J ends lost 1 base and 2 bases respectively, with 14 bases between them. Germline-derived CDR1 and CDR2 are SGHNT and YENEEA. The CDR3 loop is CASSLGQRTRQETQYF. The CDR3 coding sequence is TGTGCCAGCAGCTTAGGCCAGCGGACCCGTCAAGAGACCCAGTACTTC.

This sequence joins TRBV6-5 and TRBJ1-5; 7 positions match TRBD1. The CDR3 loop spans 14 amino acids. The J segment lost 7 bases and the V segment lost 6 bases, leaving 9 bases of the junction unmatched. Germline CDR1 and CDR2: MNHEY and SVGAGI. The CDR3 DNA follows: TGTGCCAGCAGCCTACAGGGGAGTGGGCAGCCCCAGCATTTT. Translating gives CASSLQGSGQPQHF.

The CDR3 DNA sequence: TGTGCCAGCAGCGAGGCGGCGGTACCCTACAATGAGCAGTTCTTC. Translated, it gives CASSEAAVPYNEQFF. J is TRBJ2-1 and V is TRBV21-1; the listed D gene, TRBD2, was not tested against the DNA. TRBV21-1 counts as a pseudogene. The CDR3 sequence is 15 residues long.

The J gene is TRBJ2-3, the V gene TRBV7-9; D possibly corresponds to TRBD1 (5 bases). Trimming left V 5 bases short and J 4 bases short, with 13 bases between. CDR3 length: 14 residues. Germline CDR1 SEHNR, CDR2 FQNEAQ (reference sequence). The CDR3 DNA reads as TGTGCCAGCAGCGTCGACAGAAGGGCAGATACGCAGTATTTT. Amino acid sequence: CASSVDRRADTQYF. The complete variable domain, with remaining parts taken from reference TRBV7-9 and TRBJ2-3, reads DTGVSQNPRHKITKRGQNVTFRCDPISEHNRLYWYRQTLGQGPEFLTYFQNEAQLEKSRLLSDRFSAERPKGSFSTLEIQRTEQGDSAMYLCASSVDRRADTQYFGPGTRLTVL.

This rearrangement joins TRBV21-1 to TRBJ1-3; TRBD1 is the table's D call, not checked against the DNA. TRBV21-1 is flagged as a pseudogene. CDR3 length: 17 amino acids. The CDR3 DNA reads TGTGCCAGCAGCAAAGCAACAGGGGGAACAACTGGAAACACCATATATTTT. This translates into CASSKATGGTTGNTIYF.

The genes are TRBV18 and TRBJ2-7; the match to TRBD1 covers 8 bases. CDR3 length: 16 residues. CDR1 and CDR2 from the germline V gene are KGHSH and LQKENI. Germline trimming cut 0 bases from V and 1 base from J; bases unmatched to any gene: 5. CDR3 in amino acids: CASSPPSRTGSYEQYF. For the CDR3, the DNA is TGTGCCAGCTCACCACCGTCGCGGACAGGGTCCTACGAGCAGTACTTC.

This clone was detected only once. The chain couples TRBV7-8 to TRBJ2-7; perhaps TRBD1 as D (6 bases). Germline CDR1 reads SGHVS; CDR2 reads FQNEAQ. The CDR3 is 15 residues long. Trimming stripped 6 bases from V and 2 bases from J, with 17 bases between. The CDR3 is CASSPTGPDPYEQYF. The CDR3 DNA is TGTGCCAGCAGTCCAACAGGGCCTGATCCCTACGAGCAGTACTTC.

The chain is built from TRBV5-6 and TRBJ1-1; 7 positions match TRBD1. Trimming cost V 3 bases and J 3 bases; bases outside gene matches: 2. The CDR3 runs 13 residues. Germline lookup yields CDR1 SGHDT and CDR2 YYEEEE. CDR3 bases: TGTGCCAGCAGCTCACAGGGGTACACTGAAGCTTTCTTT. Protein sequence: CASSSQGYTEAFF.

The CDR3 loop reads CASSLGQGEGYEQYF. Here the CDR3 DNA reads TGTGCCAGCAGCTTAGGACAGGGAGAAGGTTACGAGCAGTACTTC. V gene TRBV11-3 combines with J gene TRBJ2-7; TRBD1 matches at 7 bases. This CDR3 comprises 15 residues. Looked up from germline, CDR1 is SGHNT and CDR2 is YENEEA. J gave up 4 bases and V 1 base, and 7 bases lay outside the gene matches.

The CDR3 spells CASSTGTGGYYGYTF. CDR3 DNA sequence: TGTGCCAGTAGTACTGGCACAGGGGGCTACTATGGCTACACCTTC. The genes are TRBV19 and TRBJ1-2, with 9 bases aligning to TRBD1. Germline V gene sequence: CDR1 LNHDA, CDR2 SQIVND (reference sequence). V lost 4 bases and J lost 3; bases outside the gene matches: 6. The CDR3 runs to 15 residues.

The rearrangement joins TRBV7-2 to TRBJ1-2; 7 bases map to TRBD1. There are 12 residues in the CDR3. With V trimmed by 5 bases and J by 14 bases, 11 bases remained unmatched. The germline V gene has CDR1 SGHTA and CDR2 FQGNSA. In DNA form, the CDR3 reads TGTGCCAGCAGCCTAGAAAGGACAGGCGGAACCTTC. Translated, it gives CASSLERTGGTF.

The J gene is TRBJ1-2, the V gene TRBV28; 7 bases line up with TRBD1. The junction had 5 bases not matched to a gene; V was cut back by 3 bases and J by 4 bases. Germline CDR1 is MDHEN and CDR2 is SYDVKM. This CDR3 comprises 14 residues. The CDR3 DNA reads TGTGCCAGCAGTTTCTTCGGGACAGCCTATGGCTACACCTTC. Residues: CASSFFGTAYGYTF.

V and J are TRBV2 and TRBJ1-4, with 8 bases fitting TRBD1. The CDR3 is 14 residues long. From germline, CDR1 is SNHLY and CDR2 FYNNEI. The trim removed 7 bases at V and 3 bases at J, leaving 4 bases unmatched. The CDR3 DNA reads TGTGCCAGCACCACGGACAGGGCTAATGAAAAACTGTTTTTT. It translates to CASTTDRANEKLFF.

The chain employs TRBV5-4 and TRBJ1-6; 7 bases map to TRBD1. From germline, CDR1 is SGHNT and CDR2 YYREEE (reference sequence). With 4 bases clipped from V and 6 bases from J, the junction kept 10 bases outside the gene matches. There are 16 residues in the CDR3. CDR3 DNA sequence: TGTGCCAGCAGCACAGCAGGGGGAGCTAGTAATTCACCCCTCCACTTT. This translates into CASSTAGGASNSPLHF.

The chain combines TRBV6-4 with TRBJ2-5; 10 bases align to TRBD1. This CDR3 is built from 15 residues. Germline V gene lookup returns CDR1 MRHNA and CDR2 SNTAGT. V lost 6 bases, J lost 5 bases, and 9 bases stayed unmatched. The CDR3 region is CASRRDRGRRETQYF. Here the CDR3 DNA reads TGTGCCAGCAGAAGGGACAGGGGCAGGCGGGAGACCCAGTACTTC.

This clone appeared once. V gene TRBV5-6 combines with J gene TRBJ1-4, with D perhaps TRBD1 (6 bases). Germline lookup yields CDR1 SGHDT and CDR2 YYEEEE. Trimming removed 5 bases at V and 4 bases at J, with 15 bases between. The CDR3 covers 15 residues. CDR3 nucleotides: TGTGCCAGCAGTTTTGACAGGAAGCTTAATGAAAAACTGTTTTTT. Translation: CASSFDRKLNEKLFF.

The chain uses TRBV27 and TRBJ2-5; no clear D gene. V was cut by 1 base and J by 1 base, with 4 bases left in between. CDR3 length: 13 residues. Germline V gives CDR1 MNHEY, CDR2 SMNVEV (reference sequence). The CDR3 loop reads CASSLWPQETQYF. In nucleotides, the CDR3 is TGTGCCAGCAGTTTATGGCCCCAAGAGACCCAGTACTTC.

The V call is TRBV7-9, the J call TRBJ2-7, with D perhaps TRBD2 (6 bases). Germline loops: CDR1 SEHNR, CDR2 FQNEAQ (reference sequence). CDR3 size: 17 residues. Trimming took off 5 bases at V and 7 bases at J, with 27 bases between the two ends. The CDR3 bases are TGTGCCAGCAGCCCTACTCTGACCCTAGCGTCCCAGTTGGAGCAGTACTTC. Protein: CASSPTLTLASQLEQYF.